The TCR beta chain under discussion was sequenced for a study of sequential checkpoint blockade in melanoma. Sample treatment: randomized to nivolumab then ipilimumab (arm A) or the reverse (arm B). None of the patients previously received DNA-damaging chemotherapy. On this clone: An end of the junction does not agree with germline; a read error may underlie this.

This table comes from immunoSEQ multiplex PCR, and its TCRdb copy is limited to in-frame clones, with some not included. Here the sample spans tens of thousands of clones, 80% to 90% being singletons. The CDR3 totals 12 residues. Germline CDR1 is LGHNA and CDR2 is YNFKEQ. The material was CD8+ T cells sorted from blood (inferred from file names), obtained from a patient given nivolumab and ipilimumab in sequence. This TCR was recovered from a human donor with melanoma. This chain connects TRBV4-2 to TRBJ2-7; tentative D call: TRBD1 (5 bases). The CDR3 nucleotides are TGTGCCAGCAACCAAGAAGGGGTTGAGCAGTACTTC. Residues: CASNQEGVEQYF.